These 8 T cell receptor beta chains came from one sample sequenced in a study of beta chain features in type 1 diabetes. The investigators reverse transcribed all of the isolated RNA, so they sequenced expressed TCRB transcripts. Sequencing was performed with immunoSEQ multiplex PCR; in TCRdb, only in-frame clones are kept and a portion is missing. The sample has fewer than 900,000 clones; 17% are singletons. The sequenced material came from naive CD4+ T cells from blood. These receptors came from a woman younger than 30 in good health.

The table lists this clone with a few counts. The genes are TRBV6-1 and TRBJ1-1; TRBD1 aligns across 8 bases. The CDR3 extends over 13 amino acids. The germline gives CDR1 MNHNS, CDR2 SASEGT. J was trimmed by 4 bases and V by 5 bases; bases with no gene match: 3. This CDR3 reads CASSRTGITEAFF. The DNA of the CDR3 is TGTGCCAGCAGTAGGACAGGGATCACTGAAGCTTTCTTT.

This clone turned up a few times. This chain links TRBV28 with TRBJ2-7, with a weak D call TRBD2 (6 bases). Germline CDR1 is MDHEN and CDR2 is SYDVKM. The CDR3 loop spans 13 amino acids. The germline V and J ends were trimmed by 10 bases and 2 bases, with 15 bases remaining between them. CDR3 sequence reads: CATIRDSPYEQYF. The CDR3 nucleotides read TGTGCCACCATCCGGGACTCCCCCTACGAGCAGTACTTC.

This chain joins TRBV2 and TRBJ2-7; TRBD2 aligns across 7 bases. This CDR3 contains 13 residues. Germline V gene lookup returns CDR1 SNHLY and CDR2 FYNNEI. Trimming took 7 bases from V and 2 from J; bases not matched to a gene: 5. The CDR3 region is CASNLAATYEQYF. In DNA form, the CDR3 reads TGTGCCAGCAACCTAGCGGCCACCTACGAGCAGTACTTC.

V and J are TRBV11-2 and TRBJ2-5; the match to TRBD2 covers 11 bases. Germline values: CDR1 SGHAT, CDR2 FQNNGV. With 11 bases clipped from V and 3 bases from J, the junction kept 17 bases outside the gene matches. The CDR3 has 17 residues. In DNA, the CDR3 is TGTGCCGGATCATCGGGACTAGCGGATTACACCGAAGAGACCCAGTACTTC. The encoded protein is CAGSSGLADYTEETQYF.

This clone has a handful of counts. The chain links TRBV28 to TRBJ2-7, with 11 bases that match TRBD2. The trim removed 4 bases at V and 4 bases at J, leaving 15 bases unmatched. Germline values: CDR1 MDHEN, CDR2 SYDVKM. The CDR3 spans 18 residues. The CDR3 here is CASSSGPRYLAGGYEQYF. The CDR3 DNA reads as TGTGCCAGCAGTTCTGGACCCCGATACCTAGCGGGAGGATACGAGCAGTACTTC.

This sequence joins TRBV7-9 and TRBJ1-1; the match to TRBD1 covers 7 bases. The V segment lost 4 bases and the J segment 3 bases; nucleotides outside the gene matches: 11. Germline V gene lookup returns CDR1 SEHNR and CDR2 FQNEAQ (reference sequence). This CDR3 comprises 16 residues. As DNA, the CDR3 is TGTGCCAGCAGCTCTCTCCGACCAGGGGGGCACACTGAAGCTTTCTTT. Amino acid sequence: CASSSLRPGGHTEAFF.

There are a few counts of this clone. The chain uses TRBV9 and TRBJ2-3; 7 bases match TRBD1. The V gene end was trimmed by 4 bases and the J gene end by 1 base; junction bases not matched to a gene: 12. Germline CDR1 and CDR2: SGDLS and YYNGEE. This CDR3 comprises 17 residues. CDR3 protein: CASSSRDRAPGTDTQYF. The CDR3 nucleotides read TGTGCCAGCAGCTCCCGTGACAGGGCGCCCGGCACAGATACGCAGTATTTT. Together with reference TRBV9 and TRBJ2-3, the CDR3 gives the full variable domain: DSGVTQTPKHLITATGQRVTLRCSPRSGDLSVYWYQQSLDQGLQFLIQYYNGEERAKGNILERFSAQQFPDLHSELNLSSLELGDSALYFCASSSRDRAPGTDTQYFGPGTRLTVL.

The CDR3 DNA is TGCGCCACCAAAAGTGAAGATACGCAGTATTTT. This gives the protein CATKSEDTQYF. The J gene is TRBJ2-3, the V gene TRBV5-1, with D unresolved. The V end was cut by 9 bases, the J end by 5 bases, with 10 bases between. The length of the CDR3 is 11 residues. The V gene's germline CDR1 is SGHRS and CDR2 YFSETQ.